In this sample, the clone carrying this T cell receptor beta chain turned up a few times. Time point indicated: cycle 4 day 1 (C4D1), after less than seven weeks of nivolumab. All patients experienced relapse after autologous stem cell transplantation, and brentuximab vedotin exposure was variable. The data were produced by immunoSEQ multiplex PCR, yet TCRdb's version contains in-frame clones alone and is incomplete. The sample carries about 23,000 clones, approximately 87% recorded once. The data derive from a study of PD-1 blockade in classical Hodgkin lymphoma. As for the study in general: It was nivolumab at 3 mg/kg, given intravenously every 2 weeks, that patients received.

V shed 0 bases, J shed 14 bases, and the junction held 5 bases outside the gene matches. Germline V gene sequence: CDR1 LNHDA, CDR2 SQIVND (reference sequence). The length of the CDR3 is 13 residues. The TCR originated in a human donor with classical Hodgkin lymphoma. The gene calls are TRBV19 and TRBJ2-4; 9 bases align to TRBD1. Sequences were derived from peripheral blood mononuclear cells (PBMCs), sampled before the fourth cycle of nivolumab. CDR3 coding DNA: TGTGCCAGTAGTATAGATGGGGACAGGGTGAAGTACTTC. Residues: CASSIDGDRVKYF.